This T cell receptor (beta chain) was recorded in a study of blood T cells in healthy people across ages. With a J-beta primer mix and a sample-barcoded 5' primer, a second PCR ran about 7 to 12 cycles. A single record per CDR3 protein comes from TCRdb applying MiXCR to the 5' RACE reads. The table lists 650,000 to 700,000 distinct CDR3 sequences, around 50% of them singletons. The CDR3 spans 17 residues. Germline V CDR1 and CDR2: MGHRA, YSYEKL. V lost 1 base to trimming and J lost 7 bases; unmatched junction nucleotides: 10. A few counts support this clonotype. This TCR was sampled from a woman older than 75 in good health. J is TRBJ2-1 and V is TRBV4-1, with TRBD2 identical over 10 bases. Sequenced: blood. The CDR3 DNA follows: TGCGCCAGCAGCCAAGCGGAAGCTAGCGGGAGAGGAAATGAGCAGTTCTTC. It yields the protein CASSQAEASGRGNEQFF.